The sequence of this T cell receptor beta chain was determined in a study of shared clonotypes between healthy human individuals. CD4+ cells were split into CD45RA+ naive and CD45RA-negative memory subsets. Whole-study findings and limits: Generation probabilities were higher for clonotypes shared across all four sorted-subset donors than for unshared ones.

For this clone: The antigen is not known.

The CDR3 runs 13 residues. Germline lookup yields CDR1 LGHNA and CDR2 YSLEER. Trimming cost V 8 bases and J 1 base, with 10 bases left between them. Profiling relied on immunoSEQ multiplex PCR, and the TCRdb table lists in-frame clones only, not all of them. This sample has 2 million to 2.5 million clones, with 85% to 95% found just once. The sequence came from a man between 18 and 29 years old in good health. Some clones in this sample may be carry-over from other donors' samples. V gene TRBV4-3 combines with J gene TRBJ2-3, with unresolved D. Sequencing used naive CD4+ T cells from PBMCs. Regarding subset: CD45RA+ positively selected. Here the CDR3 DNA reads TGCGCCAGCGGAAAGAGAGGCACAGATACGCAGTATTTT. Protein product: CASGKRGTDTQYF.